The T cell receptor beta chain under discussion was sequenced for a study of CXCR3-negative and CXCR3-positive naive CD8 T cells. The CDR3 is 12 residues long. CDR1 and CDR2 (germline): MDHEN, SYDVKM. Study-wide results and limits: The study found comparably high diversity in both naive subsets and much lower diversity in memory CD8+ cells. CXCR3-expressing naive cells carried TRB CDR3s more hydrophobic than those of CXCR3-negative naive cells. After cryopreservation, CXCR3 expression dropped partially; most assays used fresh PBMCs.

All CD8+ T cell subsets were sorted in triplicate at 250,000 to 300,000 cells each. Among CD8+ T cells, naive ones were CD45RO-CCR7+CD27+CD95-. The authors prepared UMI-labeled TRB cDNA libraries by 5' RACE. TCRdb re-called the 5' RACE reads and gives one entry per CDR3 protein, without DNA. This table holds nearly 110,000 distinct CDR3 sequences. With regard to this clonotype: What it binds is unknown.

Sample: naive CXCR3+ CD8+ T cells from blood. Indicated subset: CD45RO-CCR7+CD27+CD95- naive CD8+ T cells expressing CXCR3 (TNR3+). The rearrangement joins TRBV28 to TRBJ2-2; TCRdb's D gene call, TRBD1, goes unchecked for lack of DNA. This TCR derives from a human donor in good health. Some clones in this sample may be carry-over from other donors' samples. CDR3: CASSSPPGELFF. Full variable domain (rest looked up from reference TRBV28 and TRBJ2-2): DVKVTQSSRYLVKRTGEKVFLECVQDMDHENMFWYRQDPGLGLRLIYFSYDVKMKEKGDIPEGYSVSREKKERFSLILESASTNQTSMYLCASSSPPGELFFGEGSRLTVL.